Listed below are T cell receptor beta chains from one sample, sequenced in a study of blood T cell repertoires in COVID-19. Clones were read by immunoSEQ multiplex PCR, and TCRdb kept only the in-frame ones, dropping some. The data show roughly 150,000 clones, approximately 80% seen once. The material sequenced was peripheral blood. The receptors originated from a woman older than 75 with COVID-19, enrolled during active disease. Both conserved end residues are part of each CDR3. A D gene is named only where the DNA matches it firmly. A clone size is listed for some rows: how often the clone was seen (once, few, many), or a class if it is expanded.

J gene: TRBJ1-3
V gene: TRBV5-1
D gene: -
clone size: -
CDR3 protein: CASSLDFSGGSGNTIYF
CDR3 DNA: TGCGCCAGCAGCTTGGATTTCTCGGGGGGCTCTGGAAACACCATATATTTT

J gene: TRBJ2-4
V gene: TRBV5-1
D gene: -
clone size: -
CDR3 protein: CASSLAGDIQYF
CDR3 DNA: TGCGCCAGCAGCTTGGCGGGGGACATTCAGTACTTC

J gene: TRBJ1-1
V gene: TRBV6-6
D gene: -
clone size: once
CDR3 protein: CASLGHRNTEAFF
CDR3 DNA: TGTGCCAGCCTGGGACATAGGAACACTGAAGCTTTCTTT

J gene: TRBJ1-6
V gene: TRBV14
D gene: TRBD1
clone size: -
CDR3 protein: CASSQAGGNNSPLHF
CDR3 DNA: TGTGCCAGCAGCCAAGCAGGGGGCAATAATTCACCCCTCCACTTT

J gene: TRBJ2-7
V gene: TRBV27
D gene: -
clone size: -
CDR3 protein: CASSRLAGAESYEQYF
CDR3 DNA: TGTGCCAGCAGCCGCCTGGCGGGGGCTGAGTCCTACGAGCAGTACTTC

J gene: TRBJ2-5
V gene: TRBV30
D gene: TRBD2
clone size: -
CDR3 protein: CAWDPGLAYRETQYF
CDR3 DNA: TGTGCCTGGGACCCGGGACTAGCGTACCGGGAGACCCAGTACTTC

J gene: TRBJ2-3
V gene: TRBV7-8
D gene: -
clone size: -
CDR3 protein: CASSPRELSSTDTQYF
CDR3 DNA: TGTGCCAGCAGTCCTCGGGAACTTTCTTCCACAGATACGCAGTATTTT

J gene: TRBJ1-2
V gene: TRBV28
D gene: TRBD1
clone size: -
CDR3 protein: CASSLPDRGGYTF
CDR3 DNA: TGTGCCAGCAGTTTACCAGACAGGGGCGGCTACACCTTC

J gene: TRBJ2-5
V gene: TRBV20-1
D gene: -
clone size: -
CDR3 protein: CSASIAGAGETQYF
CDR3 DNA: TGCAGTGCTAGTATTGCGGGGGCGGGGGAGACCCAGTACTTC

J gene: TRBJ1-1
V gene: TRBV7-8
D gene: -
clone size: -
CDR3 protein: CASSLAAKDTEAFF
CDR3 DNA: TGTGCCAGCAGCTTAGCGGCCAAAGACACTGAAGCTTTCTTT

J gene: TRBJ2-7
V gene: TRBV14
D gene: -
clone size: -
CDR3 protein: CASSQAEGLEQYF
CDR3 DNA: TGTGCCAGCAGCCAAGCAGAAGGACTCGAGCAGTACTTC

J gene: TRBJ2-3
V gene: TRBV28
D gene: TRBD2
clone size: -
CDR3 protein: CASSPGLAGTDTQYF
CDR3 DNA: TGTGCCAGCAGTCCTGGACTAGCGGGCACAGATACGCAGTATTTT

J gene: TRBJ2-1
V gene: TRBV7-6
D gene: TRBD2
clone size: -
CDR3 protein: CASSARGASGSSYNEQFF
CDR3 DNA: TGTGCCAGCAGCGCCAGGGGGGCTAGCGGGAGCTCCTACAATGAGCAGTTCTTC

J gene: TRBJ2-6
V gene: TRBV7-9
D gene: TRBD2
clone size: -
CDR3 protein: CASTILAGSSGANVLTF
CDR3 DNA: TGTGCCAGCACCATACTAGCGGGGAGCTCTGGGGCCAACGTCCTGACTTTC

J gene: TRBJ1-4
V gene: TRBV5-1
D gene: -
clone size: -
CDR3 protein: CASSLRQRFGKLFF
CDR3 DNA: TGCGCCAGCAGCCTGAGGCAGAGGTTTGGAAAACTGTTTTTT

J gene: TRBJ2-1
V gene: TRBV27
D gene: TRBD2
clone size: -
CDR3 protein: CASSLFWPSGGGGKDEQFF
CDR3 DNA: TGTGCCAGCAGTTTATTTTGGCCTAGCGGGGGAGGAGGTAAGGATGAGCAGTTCTTC

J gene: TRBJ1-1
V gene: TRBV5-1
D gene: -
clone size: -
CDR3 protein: CASAERGGTEAFF
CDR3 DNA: TGCGCCAGCGCGGAAAGGGGAGGGACTGAAGCTTTCTTT

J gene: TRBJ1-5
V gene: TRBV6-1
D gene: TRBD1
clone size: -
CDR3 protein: CASSVDRVDFGQGVHQPQHF
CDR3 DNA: TGTGCCAGCAGTGTGGATCGTGTGGACTTCGGACAGGGGGTTCATCAGCCCCAGCATTTT

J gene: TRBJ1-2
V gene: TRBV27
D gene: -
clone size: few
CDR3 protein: CASSSRFRPSGGYGYTF
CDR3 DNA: TGTGCCAGCAGTTCCCGTTTCCGACCGTCTGGAGGCTATGGCTACACCTTC

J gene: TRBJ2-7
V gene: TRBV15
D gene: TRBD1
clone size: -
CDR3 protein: CATSEQTGVGEQYF
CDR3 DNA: TGTGCCACCAGCGAACAGACAGGGGTTGGCGAGCAGTACTTC

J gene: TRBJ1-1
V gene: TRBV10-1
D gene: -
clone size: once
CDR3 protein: CAFRAKEGFVGVMNTEAFF
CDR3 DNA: TGCGCCTTTCGCGCGAAAGAGGGTTTCGTTGGGGTGATGAACACTGAAGCTTTCTTT

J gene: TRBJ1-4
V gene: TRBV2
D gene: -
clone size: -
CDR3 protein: CASSGDRLKLFF
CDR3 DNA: TGTGCCAGCAGTGGTGACAGGTTGAAACTGTTTTTT

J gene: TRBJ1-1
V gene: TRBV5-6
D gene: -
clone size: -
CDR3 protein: CASSWGVSAFF
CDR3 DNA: TGTGCCAGCAGCTGGGGGGTTTCAGCTTTCTTT

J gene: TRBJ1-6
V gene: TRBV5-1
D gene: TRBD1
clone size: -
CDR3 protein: CASSLVQGADSPLHF
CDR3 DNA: TGCGCCAGCAGCTTGGTCCAGGGGGCTGATTCACCCCTCCACTTT

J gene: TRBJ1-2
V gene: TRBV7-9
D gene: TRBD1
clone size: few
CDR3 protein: CASSPQGGNYGYTF
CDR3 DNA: TGTGCCAGCAGCCCCCAGGGGGGAAACTATGGCTACACCTTC

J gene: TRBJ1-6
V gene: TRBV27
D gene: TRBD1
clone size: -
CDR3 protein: CASSPGTGGARSNSPLHF
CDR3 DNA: TGTGCCAGCAGTCCCGGGACAGGGGGGGCACGGTCGAATTCACCCCTCCACTTT

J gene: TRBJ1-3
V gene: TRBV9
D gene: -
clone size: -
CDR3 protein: CASSVGGSGGNTIYF
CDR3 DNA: TGTGCCAGCAGCGTAGGAGGTTCAGGAGGGAACACCATATATTTT

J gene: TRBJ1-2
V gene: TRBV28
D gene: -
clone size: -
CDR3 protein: CASRKSAPRSIYGYTF
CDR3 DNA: TGTGCCAGCAGGAAGAGCGCTCCCCGCTCGATCTATGGCTACACCTTC

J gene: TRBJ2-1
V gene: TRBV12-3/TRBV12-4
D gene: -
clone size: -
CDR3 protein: CASRPDSYNEQFF
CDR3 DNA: TGTGCCAGCAGGCCGGACAGCTACAATGAGCAGTTCTTC

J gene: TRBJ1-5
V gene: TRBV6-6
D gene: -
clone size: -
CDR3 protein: CASSLWGGRDGPQHF
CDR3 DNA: TGTGCCAGCAGCCTCTGGGGGGGCCGCGACGGCCCCCAGCATTTT

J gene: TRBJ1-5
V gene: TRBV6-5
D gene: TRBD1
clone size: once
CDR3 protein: CASRGTGEYPQHF
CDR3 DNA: TGTGCCAGCAGGGGGACAGGGGAGTACCCCCAGCATTTT

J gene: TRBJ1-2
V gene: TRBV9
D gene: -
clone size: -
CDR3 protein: CASTQQGQDYGYTF
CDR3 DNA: TGTGCCAGCACGCAACAGGGCCAGGACTATGGCTACACCTTC

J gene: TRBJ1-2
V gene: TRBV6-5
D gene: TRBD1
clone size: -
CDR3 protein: CASSYSGQGSWGYTF
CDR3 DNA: TGTGCCAGCAGTTACTCAGGACAGGGGAGTTGGGGCTACACCTTC

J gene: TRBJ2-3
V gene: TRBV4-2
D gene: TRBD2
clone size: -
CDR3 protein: CASSQELAGAIDTQYF
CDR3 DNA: TGTGCCAGCAGCCAAGAGCTAGCGGGAGCGATAGATACGCAGTATTTT

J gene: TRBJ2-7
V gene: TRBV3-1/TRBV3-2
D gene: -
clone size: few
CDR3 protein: CASSETPQTAYEQYF
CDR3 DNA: TGTGCCAGCAGCGAAACCCCCCAGACAGCCTACGAGCAGTACTTC

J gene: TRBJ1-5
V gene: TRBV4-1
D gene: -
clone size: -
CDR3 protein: CASSQVMIKRQPQHF
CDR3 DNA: TGCGCCAGCAGCCAAGTAATGATTAAGAGGCAGCCCCAGCATTTT

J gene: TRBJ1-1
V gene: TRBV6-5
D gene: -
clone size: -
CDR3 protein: CASSLPGRQGTEAFF
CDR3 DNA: TGTGCCAGCAGTCTACCCGGCAGGCAAGGCACTGAAGCTTTCTTT

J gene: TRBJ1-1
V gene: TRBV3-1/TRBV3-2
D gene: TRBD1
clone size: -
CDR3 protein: CASSQGPGNRGSTEAFF
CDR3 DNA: TGTGCCAGCAGCCAAGGGCCAGGCAACAGGGGAAGCACTGAAGCTTTCTTT

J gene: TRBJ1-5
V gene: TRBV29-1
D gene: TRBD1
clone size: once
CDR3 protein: CSVQGANNQPQHF
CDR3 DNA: TGCAGCGTACAGGGGGCAAACAATCAGCCCCAGCATTTT

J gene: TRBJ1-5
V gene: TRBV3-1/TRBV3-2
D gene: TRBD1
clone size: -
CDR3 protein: CASSHGQANQPQHF
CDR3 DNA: TGTGCCAGCAGCCACGGACAGGCCAATCAGCCCCAGCATTTT

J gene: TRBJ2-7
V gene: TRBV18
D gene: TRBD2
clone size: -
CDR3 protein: CASSPAAGGSSVYEQYF
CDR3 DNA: TGTGCCAGCTCACCGGCGGCTGGCGGGAGTTCGGTCTACGAGCAGTACTTC

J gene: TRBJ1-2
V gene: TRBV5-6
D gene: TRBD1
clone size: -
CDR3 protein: CASSYNRGRGYGYTF
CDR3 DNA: TGTGCCAGCAGCTACAACAGGGGGCGCGGCTATGGCTACACCTTC

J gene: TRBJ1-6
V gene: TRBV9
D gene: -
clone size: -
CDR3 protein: CASSPDGGKSPLHF
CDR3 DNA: TGTGCCAGCAGCCCAGACGGGGGTAAGTCACCCCTCCACTTT

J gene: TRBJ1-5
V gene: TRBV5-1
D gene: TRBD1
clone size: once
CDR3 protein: CASSWEDRGRFFSNQPQHF
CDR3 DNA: TGCGCCAGCAGCTGGGAGGACAGGGGGCGCTTTTTTAGCAATCAGCCCCAGCATTTT

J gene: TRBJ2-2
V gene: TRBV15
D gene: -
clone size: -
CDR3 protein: CATSRDLNSANTGELFF
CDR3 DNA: TGTGCCACCAGCAGAGATCTCAACTCCGCGAACACCGGGGAGCTGTTTTTT

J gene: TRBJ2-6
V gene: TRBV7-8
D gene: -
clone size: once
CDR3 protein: CASSSYTAGANVLTF
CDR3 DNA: TGTGCCAGCAGCTCCTATACCGCTGGGGCCAACGTCCTGACTTTC

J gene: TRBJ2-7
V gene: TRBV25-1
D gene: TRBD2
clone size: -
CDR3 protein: CASSQAGAYEQYF
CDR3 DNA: TGTGCCAGCAGCCAGGCGGGGGCCTACGAGCAGTACTTC

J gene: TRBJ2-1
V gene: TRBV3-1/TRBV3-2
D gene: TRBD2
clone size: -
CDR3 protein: CASSQEGRASGRGEQFF
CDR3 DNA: TGTGCCAGCAGCCAAGAGGGACGGGCTAGCGGACGGGGTGAGCAGTTCTTC

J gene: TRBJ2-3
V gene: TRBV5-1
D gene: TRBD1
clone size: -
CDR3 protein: CASRGQGASDTQYF
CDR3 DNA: TGCGCCAGCAGAGGACAGGGGGCTTCAGATACGCAGTATTTT

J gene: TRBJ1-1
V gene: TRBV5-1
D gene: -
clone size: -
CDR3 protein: CASSLDGLNTEAFF
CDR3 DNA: TGCGCCAGCAGCTTGGATGGCCTCAACACTGAAGCTTTCTTT

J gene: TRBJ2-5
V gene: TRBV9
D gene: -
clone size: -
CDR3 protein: CASSVDQGEETQYF
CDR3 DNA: TGTGCCAGCAGCGTAGACCAGGGTGAAGAGACCCAGTACTTC

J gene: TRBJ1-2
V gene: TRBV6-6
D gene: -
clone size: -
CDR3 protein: CASSYDNFYTF
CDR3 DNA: TGTGCCAGCAGTTACGACAACTTCTACACCTTC